What follows are 30 T cell receptor beta chains derived from one specimen sequenced in a study of STAT5B mutations in CD4+ large granular lymphocyte leukemia. Profiling relied on immunoSEQ multiplex PCR, and the TCRdb table lists in-frame clones only, not all of them. The data hold over 30,000 clones, with approximately 82% observed a single time. The sequenced sample was CD4+ T cells from blood buffy coats. These receptors were obtained from a human donor in good health.

This clone was counted a few times. J is TRBJ1-2 and V is TRBV5-6; D gene uncertain. The germline V and J ends were trimmed by 1 base and 4 bases, with 8 bases remaining between them. The germline V gene encodes CDR1 SGHDT and CDR2 YYEEEE. The CDR3 sequence is 13 residues long. CDR3 in amino acids: CASSLSSPYGYTF. The CDR3 DNA reads TGTGCCAGCAGCTTGTCCTCTCCCTATGGCTACACCTTC.

The chain links TRBV9 to TRBJ2-3, with D hard to call. The CDR3 contains 14 residues. CDR1 and CDR2 (germline): SGDLS, YYNGEE. V dropped 4 bases and J dropped 1 base, with 10 bases sitting between them. The CDR3, as DNA: TGTGCCAGCAGCCTTACTACGGGCACAGATACGCAGTATTTT. It translates to CASSLTTGTDTQYF.

The chain joins TRBV15 to TRBJ1-1; D remains unclear. Per germline, CDR1 LNHNV and CDR2 YYDKDF (reference sequence). V shed 1 base and J shed 2 bases, with 5 bases lying between them. The CDR3 length is 13 residues. CDR3 DNA: TGTGCCACCAGCAGAGGGACCAACACTGAAGCTTTCTTT. Its translation: CATSRGTNTEAFF.

This clone was counted between two and nine times. This chain links TRBV5-1 with TRBJ1-1; TRBD1 matches 9 bases. Per the germline V gene, CDR1 is SGHRS and CDR2 is YFSETQ. This CDR3 contains 14 residues. V lost 3 bases to trimming and J lost 1 base; unmatched junction nucleotides: 1. The CDR3 protein is CASSSGQGNTEAFF. The CDR3 DNA reads TGCGCCAGCAGCTCGGGACAGGGGAACACTGAAGCTTTCTTT.

V gene TRBV5-1 combines with J gene TRBJ2-7; 9 positions agree with TRBD2. CDR3 length equals 15 residues. The germline gives CDR1 SGHRS, CDR2 YFSETQ. The V gene end was trimmed by 4 bases and the J gene end by 2 bases; junction bases not matched to a gene: 7. The CDR3 nucleotides are TGCGCCAGCAGCCAACATAGCGGGGGTACCTACGAGCAGTACTTC. The encoded protein is CASSQHSGGTYEQYF.

The chain is built from TRBV9 and TRBJ2-3; TRBD1 or TRBD2 may be the D gene (5 bases each). The length of the CDR3 is 15 residues. Trimming cost V 0 bases and J 2 bases, with 10 bases left between them. Germline CDR1 SGDLS, CDR2 YYNGEE. The CDR3 DNA sequence: TGTGCCAGCAGCGTAGACAACGGGGCCACAGATACGCAGTATTTT. It yields the protein CASSVDNGATDTQYF.

J is TRBJ2-2 and V is TRBV10-3, with D unresolved. The CDR3 consists of 15 residues. Trimming took off 6 bases at V and 4 bases at J, with 15 bases between the two ends. Germline V gene sequence: CDR1 ENHRY, CDR2 SYGVKD. CDR3 sequence: CAISIGSPGTGELFF. The DNA for the CDR3 is TGTGCCATCAGCATAGGTTCCCCCGGCACCGGGGAGCTGTTTTTT.

The sample holds a few counts of this clone. The rearrangement links TRBV27 to TRBJ1-2; possibly TRBD1 for D (5 bases). The CDR3 is 13 residues long. The V and J ends lost 6 bases and 6 bases respectively, with 14 bases between them. Per germline, CDR1 MNHEY and CDR2 SMNVEV (reference sequence). CDR3 sequence: CASRRKGGDGYTF. The CDR3 region has the DNA TGTGCCAGCAGAAGGAAGGGAGGGGATGGCTACACCTTC.

This clone occurred once. Here the CDR3 omits its conserved ending phenylalanine or tryptophan, so a read error is the likely source. The chain combines TRBV29-1 with TRBJ1-2, with unresolved D. This CDR3 spans 12 amino acids. Germline CDR1 reads SQVTM; CDR2 reads ANQGSEA. V was cut by 8 bases and J by 4 bases, with 14 bases left in between. CDR3: CSIDIGSYGYTL. In DNA form, the CDR3 reads TGCAGCATCGACATAGGGAGCTATGGCTACACCCTC.

This clone was counted between two and nine times. The chain uses TRBV2 and TRBJ1-5, with TRBD1 matching 7 bases. In germline, CDR1 is SNHLY, CDR2 FYNNEI. The trim removed 7 bases at V and 4 bases at J, leaving 7 bases unmatched. The CDR3 is made up of 14 amino acids. The CDR3: CASKVVQGNQPQHF. The CDR3 coding sequence is TGTGCCAGCAAGGTTGTACAGGGGAATCAGCCCCAGCATTTT.

This chain connects TRBV6-6 to TRBJ1-5; TRBD1 matches at 8 bases. J gave up 6 bases and V 5 bases, and 6 bases lay outside the gene matches. This CDR3 contains 14 residues. The germline V gene has CDR1 MNHNY and CDR2 SVGAGI (reference sequence). CDR3 sequence: CASSIETGAQPQHF. The CDR3 bases are TGTGCCAGCAGTATAGAGACAGGGGCTCAGCCCCAGCATTTT.

The V gene is TRBV7-7, the J gene TRBJ2-2; tentatively, D is TRBD1 (6 bases). The germline V gene encodes CDR1 SSHAT and CDR2 FNYEAQ (reference sequence). Trimming shortened V by 1 base and J by 6 bases, and 9 bases separated the two germline ends. This CDR3 has 14 residues. The CDR3 DNA follows: TGTGCCAGCAGCTTAGAACAGGGTGCCGGGGAGCTGTTTTTT. Encoded protein: CASSLEQGAGELFF.

This clone has more than one count but fewer than ten. V is TRBV6-1 and J is TRBJ1-5; no clear D gene. This CDR3 comprises 15 residues. Germline-derived CDR1 and CDR2 are MNHNS and SASEGT. V lost 6 bases to trimming and J lost 2 bases, with 14 bases between them. The CDR3 reads CASRPAESGNQPQHF. CDR3 DNA: TGTGCCAGCAGACCGGCGGAAAGCGGCAATCAGCCCCAGCATTTT.

The gene calls are TRBV5-1 and TRBJ1-2; 11 bases agree with TRBD1. There are 16 residues in the CDR3. The trim removed 0 bases at V and 5 bases at J, leaving 6 bases unmatched. CDR1 and CDR2 from the germline V gene are SGHRS and YFSETQ. CDR3 nucleotides: TGCGCCAGCAGCTTGGTTACCGGGACAGGGGGTTATGGCTACACCTTC. Its protein product is CASSLVTGTGGYGYTF.

The gene calls are TRBV7-2 and TRBJ2-3; D gene unclear. V dropped 2 bases and J dropped 0 bases, with 9 bases sitting between them. Germline CDR1 reads SGHTA; CDR2 reads FQGNSA. CDR3 length equals 15 residues. Here the CDR3 reads CASSLLTRSTDTQYF. CDR3 nucleotides: TGTGCCAGCAGCTTACTGACGAGGAGCACAGATACGCAGTATTTT.

This clone was detected a few times. The chain joins TRBV27 to TRBJ1-3; weak D call: TRBD1 (6 bases). V was shortened by 4 bases and J by 0 bases, with 19 bases between the two germline ends. CDR3 length: 18 amino acids. Germline CDR1 is MNHEY and CDR2 is SMNVEV (reference sequence). The CDR3 loop is CASSSHRDIGRSGNTIYF. For the CDR3, the DNA is TGTGCCAGCAGTTCCCACAGGGACATCGGGCGCTCTGGAAACACCATATATTTT.

The chain recombines TRBV7-9 with TRBJ2-5; 8 bases line up with TRBD2. CDR1 SEHNR and CDR2 FQNEAQ come from the germline V gene (reference sequence). The CDR3 is 14 residues long. The J segment lost 5 bases and the V segment lost 4 bases, leaving 6 bases of the junction unmatched. In DNA, the CDR3 is TGTGCCAGCAGCTCGGGACTAGGTCGGGAGACCCAGTACTTC. This sequence encodes CASSSGLGRETQYF.

The chain couples TRBV5-1 to TRBJ2-1; D perhaps matches TRBD2 (5 bases). Germline V lookup: CDR1 SGHRS, CDR2 YFSETQ. The V gene lost 4 bases and the J gene lost 3 bases, with 14 bases spanning the gap. The CDR3 sequence is 15 residues long. CDR3 in DNA: TGCGCCAGCAGCGGCGGGTCCGCGGACTACAATGAGCAGTTCTTC. Its protein is CASSGGSADYNEQFF.

The V call is TRBV5-1, the J call TRBJ2-5; TRBD1 agrees at 7 bases. Gene TRBJ2-7 matches the end of the DNA better, so the J call may be wrong. Germline CDR1 reads SGHRS; CDR2 reads YFSETQ. The CDR3 totals 15 residues. The CDR3 here is CASSSRAGTAYEQYF. CDR3 bases: TGCGCCAGCAGCTCCAGGGCCGGGACAGCCTACGAGCAGTACTTC.

The chain joins TRBV7-9 to TRBJ2-5, with TRBD2 identical over 9 bases. Germline values: CDR1 SEHNR, CDR2 FQNEAQ (reference sequence). The CDR3 spans 15 residues. The J segment lost 4 bases and the V segment lost 0 bases, leaving 3 bases of the junction unmatched. The CDR3, as DNA: TGTGCCAGCAGCTTAGCTGCGGGAGGGCCAGAGACCCAGTACTTC. This codes for CASSLAAGGPETQYF. Together with reference TRBV7-9 and TRBJ2-5, the CDR3 gives the full variable domain: DTGVSQNPRHKITKRGQNVTFRCDPISEHNRLYWYRQTLGQGPEFLTYFQNEAQLEKSRLLSDRFSAERPKGSFSTLEIQRTEQGDSAMYLCASSLAAGGPETQYFGPGTRLLVL.

This clone appeared a few times. The chain employs TRBV27 and TRBJ2-7; 8 bases are a match to TRBD2. J was trimmed by 5 bases and V by 7 bases; bases with no gene match: 10. CDR1 is MNHEY and CDR2 is SMNVEV in the germline V gene (reference sequence). The CDR3 is 14 amino acids. CDR3 nucleotide sequence: TGTGCCAGCACTCCGTTCGGACTAGCAAACGAGCAGTACTTC. It yields the protein CASTPFGLANEQYF.

The chain joins TRBV6-1 to TRBJ1-5, with D uncertain. CDR1 MNHNS and CDR2 SASEGT come from the germline V gene. This CDR3 is built from 14 residues. Trimming shortened V by 6 bases and J by 2 bases, and 11 bases separated the two germline ends. DNA of the CDR3: TGTGCCAGCAGAAGACCCGAGGGCAATCAGCCCCAGCATTTT. Its translation: CASRRPEGNQPQHF.

The gene calls are TRBV10-2 and TRBJ2-3; TRBD2 agrees at 7 bases. CDR3 length: 15 amino acids. V shed 1 base, J shed 4 bases, and the junction held 5 bases outside the gene matches. Per the germline V gene, CDR1 is WSHSY and CDR2 is SAAADI. In DNA form, the CDR3 reads TGCGCCAGCAGTGAGTTTAGCGGGTGGCCAGATACGCAGTATTTT. Its translation is CASSEFSGWPDTQYF.

The chain links TRBV18 to TRBJ2-5; 13 bases align to TRBD2. Germline V gene data show CDR1 as KGHSH and CDR2 as LQKENI. This CDR3 has 17 residues. V was clipped by 3 bases and J by 2 bases; unmatched bases: 6. The CDR3, as DNA: TGTGCCAGCTCACCTGGACTAGCGGGGGCCCGTCAAGAGACCCAGTACTTC. Protein product: CASSPGLAGARQETQYF.

The chain joins TRBV5-6 to TRBJ2-1; possible D gene TRBD2, 6 bases. The V gene's germline CDR1 is SGHDT and CDR2 YYEEEE. Trimming pared 4 bases from V and 0 bases from J, leaving 14 bases between. This CDR3 comprises 16 residues. The CDR3 coding sequence is TGTGCCAGCAGCCCCGGACTATCGGTCTCCTACAATGAGCAGTTCTTC. Translation: CASSPGLSVSYNEQFF.

This chain uses TRBV7-2 with TRBJ2-7, with 7 bases fitting TRBD1. The germline CDR1 and CDR2 sequences are SGHTA and FQGNSA. This CDR3 has 13 residues. Trimming cost V 4 bases and J 2 bases; bases outside gene matches: 2. The CDR3 DNA follows: TGTGCCAGCAGCTGGACAGGACCCTACGAGCAGTACTTC. Amino acids: CASSWTGPYEQYF.

The sample holds a few counts of this clone. V usage is TRBV27 and J usage is TRBJ1-1; D ambiguous. V gave up 6 bases and J gave up 0 bases, with 8 bases separating them. Germline V lookup: CDR1 MNHEY, CDR2 SMNVEV (reference sequence). The CDR3 covers 13 residues. In DNA, the CDR3 is TGTGCCAGCAGGAATGATTTGAACACTGAAGCTTTCTTT. Encoded protein: CASRNDLNTEAFF.

The rearrangement joins TRBV5-1 to TRBJ2-5, with D possibly being TRBD1 (6 bases). The CDR3 spans 15 residues. Trimming pared 2 bases from V and 2 bases from J, leaving 13 bases between. In germline, CDR1 is SGHRS, CDR2 YFSETQ. The CDR3 DNA follows: TGCGCCAGCAGCTTTTTTACAGGGCAACAAGAGACCCAGTACTTC. Amino acid sequence: CASSFFTGQQETQYF.

The V call is TRBV7-6, the J call TRBJ2-1; 10 nucleotides match TRBD2. After removal of 3 bases from V and 9 bases from J, the junction contained 11 bases not matched to a gene. The CDR3 sequence is 16 residues long. Germline V gene sequence: CDR1 SGHVS, CDR2 FNYEAQ. CDR3 sequence reads: CASSFGTSAARGEQFF. DNA of the CDR3: TGTGCCAGCAGCTTTGGGACTAGCGCCGCCCGAGGTGAGCAGTTCTTC.

The chain has TRBV2 and TRBJ2-7; no definite D call. The CDR3 covers 14 residues. In germline, CDR1 is SNHLY, CDR2 FYNNEI. V was trimmed by 4 bases and J by 2 bases, leaving 12 bases between them. The CDR3 DNA is TGTGCCAGCAGTGCCGAGGACGGACCCTACGAGCAGTACTTC. Translated, it gives CASSAEDGPYEQYF.